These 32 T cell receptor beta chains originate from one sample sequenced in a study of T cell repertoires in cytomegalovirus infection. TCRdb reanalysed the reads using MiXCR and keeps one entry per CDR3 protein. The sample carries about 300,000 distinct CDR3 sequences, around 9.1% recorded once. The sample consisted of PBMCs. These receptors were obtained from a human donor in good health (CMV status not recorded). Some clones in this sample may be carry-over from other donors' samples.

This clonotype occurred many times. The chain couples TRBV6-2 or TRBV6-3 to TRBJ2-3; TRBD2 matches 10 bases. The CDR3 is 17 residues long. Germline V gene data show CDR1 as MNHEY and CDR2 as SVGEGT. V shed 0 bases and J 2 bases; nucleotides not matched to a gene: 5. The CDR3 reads CASSYSSSGGPTDTQYF. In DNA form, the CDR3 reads TGTGCCAGCAGTTACTCTTCTAGCGGGGGACCCACAGATACGCAGTATTTT.

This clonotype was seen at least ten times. This chain's CDR3 is CASSLGGQSYEQYV. As DNA, the CDR3 is TGCGCCAGCAGCTTGGGTGGACAGTCCTACGAGCAGTACGTC. V is TRBV5-1 and J is TRBJ2-7; D may be TRBD1 (6 bases). Per germline, CDR1 SGHRS and CDR2 YFSETQ. V was cut by 0 bases and J by 1 base, with 8 bases left in between. CDR3 length: 14 residues.

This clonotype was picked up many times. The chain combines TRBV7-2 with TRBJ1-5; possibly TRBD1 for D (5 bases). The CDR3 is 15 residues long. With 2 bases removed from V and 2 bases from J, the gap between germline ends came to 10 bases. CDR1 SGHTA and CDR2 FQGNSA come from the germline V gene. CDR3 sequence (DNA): TGTGCCAGCAGCTTATACGGGGGGGGCAATCAGCCCCAGCATTTT. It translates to CASSLYGGGNQPQHF. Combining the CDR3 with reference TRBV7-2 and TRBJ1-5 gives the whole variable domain GAGVSQSPSNKVTEKGKDVELRCDPISGHTALYWYRQSLGQGLEFLIYFQGNSAPDKSGLPSDRFSAERTGGSVSTLTIQRTQQEDSAVYLCASSLYGGGNQPQHFGDGTRLSIL.

CDR3 in DNA: TGTGCCAGCAGCCAAGGGGGGTTGAATTCACCCCTCCACTTT. Its protein product is CASSQGGLNSPLHF. The rearrangement links TRBV6-5 to TRBJ1-6, with D maybe TRBD1 (6 bases). The CDR3 runs 14 residues. Germline V gene sequence: CDR1 MNHEY, CDR2 SVGAGI. The V end was cut by 6 bases, the J end by 7 bases, with 13 bases between.

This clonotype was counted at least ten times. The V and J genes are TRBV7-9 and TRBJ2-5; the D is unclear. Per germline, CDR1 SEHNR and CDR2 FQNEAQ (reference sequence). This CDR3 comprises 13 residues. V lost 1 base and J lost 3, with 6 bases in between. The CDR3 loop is CASSLDEKETQYF. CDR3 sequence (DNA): TGTGCCAGCAGCTTAGATGAAAAAGAGACCCAGTACTTC.

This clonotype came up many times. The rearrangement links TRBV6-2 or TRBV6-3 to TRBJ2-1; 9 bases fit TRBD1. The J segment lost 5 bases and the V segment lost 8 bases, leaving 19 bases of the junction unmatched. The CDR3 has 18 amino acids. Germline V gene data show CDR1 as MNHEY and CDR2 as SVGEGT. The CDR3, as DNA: TGTGCCAGCCTCGATGCGGACAGGGGAGCTTTACGGAACAATGAGCAGTTCTTC. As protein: CASLDADRGALRNNEQFF.

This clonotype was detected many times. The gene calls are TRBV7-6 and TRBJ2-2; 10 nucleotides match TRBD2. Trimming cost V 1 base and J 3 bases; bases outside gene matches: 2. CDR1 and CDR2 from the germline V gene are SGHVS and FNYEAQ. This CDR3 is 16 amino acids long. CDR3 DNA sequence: TGTGCCAGCAGCTTAGTACTAGCGGGGCACACCGGGGAGCTGTTTTTT. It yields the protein CASSLVLAGHTGELFF.

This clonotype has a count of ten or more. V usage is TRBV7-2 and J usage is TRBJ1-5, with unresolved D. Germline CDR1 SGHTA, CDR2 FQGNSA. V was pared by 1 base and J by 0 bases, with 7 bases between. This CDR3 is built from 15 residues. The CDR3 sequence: CASSLVGGSNQPQHF. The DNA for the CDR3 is TGTGCCAGCAGCTTAGTCGGCGGTAGCAATCAGCCCCAGCATTTT.

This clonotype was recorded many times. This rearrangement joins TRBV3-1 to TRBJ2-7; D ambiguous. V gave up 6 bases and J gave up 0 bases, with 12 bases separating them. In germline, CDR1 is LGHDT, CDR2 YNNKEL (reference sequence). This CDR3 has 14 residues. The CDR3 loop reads CASSYRANSYEQYF. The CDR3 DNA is TGTGCCAGCAGTTACAGAGCGAACTCCTACGAGCAGTACTTC.

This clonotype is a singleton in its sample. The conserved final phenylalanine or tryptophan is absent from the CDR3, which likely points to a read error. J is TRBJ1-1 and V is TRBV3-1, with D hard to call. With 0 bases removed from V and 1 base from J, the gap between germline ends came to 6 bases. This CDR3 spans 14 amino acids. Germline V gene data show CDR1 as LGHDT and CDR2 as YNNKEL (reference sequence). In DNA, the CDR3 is TGTGCCAGCAGCCAAGAACAGCCGAACACTGAAGCTTTCTAT. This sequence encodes CASSQEQPNTEAFY.

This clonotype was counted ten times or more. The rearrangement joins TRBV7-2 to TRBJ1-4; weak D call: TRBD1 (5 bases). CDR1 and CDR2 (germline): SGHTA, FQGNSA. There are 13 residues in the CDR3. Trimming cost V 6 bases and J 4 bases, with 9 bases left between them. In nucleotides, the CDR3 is TGTGCCAGCAGAGACAGACATAATGAAAAACTGTTTTTT. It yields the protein CASRDRHNEKLFF.

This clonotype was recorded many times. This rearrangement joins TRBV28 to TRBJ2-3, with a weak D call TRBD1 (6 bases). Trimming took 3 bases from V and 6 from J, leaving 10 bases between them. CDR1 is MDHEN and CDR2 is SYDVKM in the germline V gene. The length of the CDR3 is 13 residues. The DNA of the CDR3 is TGTGCCAGCAGTTTTGGGGGCCGGGATACGCAGTATTTT. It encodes CASSFGGRDTQYF.

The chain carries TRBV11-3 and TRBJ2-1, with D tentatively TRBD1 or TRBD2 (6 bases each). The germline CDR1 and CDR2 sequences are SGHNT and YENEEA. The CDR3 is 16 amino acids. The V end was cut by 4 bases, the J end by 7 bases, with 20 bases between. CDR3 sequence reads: CASSSRVGGGGNEQFF. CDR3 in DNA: TGTGCCAGCAGCTCCCGGGTGGGGGGCGGCGGGAATGAGCAGTTCTTC.

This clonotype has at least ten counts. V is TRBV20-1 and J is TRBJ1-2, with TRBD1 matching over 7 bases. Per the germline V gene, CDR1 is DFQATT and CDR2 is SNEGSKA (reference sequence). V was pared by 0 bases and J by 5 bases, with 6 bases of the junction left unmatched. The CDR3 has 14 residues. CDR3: CSARDRTGSYGYTF. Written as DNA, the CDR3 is TGCAGTGCTAGAGATAGGACAGGCAGTTATGGCTACACCTTC.

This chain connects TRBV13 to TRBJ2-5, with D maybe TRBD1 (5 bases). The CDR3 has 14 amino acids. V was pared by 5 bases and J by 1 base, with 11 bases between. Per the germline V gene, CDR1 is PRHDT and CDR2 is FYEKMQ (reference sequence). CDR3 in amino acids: CASSPRQPQETQYF. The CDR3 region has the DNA TGTGCCAGCAGCCCCCGACAGCCCCAAGAGACCCAGTACTTC.

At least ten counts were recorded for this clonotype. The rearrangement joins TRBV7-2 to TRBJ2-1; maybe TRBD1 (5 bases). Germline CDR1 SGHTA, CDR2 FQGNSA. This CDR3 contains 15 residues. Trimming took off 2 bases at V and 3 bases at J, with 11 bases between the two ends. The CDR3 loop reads CASSLLSGIYNEQFF. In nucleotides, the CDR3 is TGTGCCAGCAGCTTATTGTCAGGGATCTACAATGAGCAGTTCTTC.

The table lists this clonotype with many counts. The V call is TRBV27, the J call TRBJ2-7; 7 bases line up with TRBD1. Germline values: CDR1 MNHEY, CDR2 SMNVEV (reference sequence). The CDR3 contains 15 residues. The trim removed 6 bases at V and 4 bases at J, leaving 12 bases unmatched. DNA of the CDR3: TGTGCCAGCAGCCCTGTCCGGGACAGATCTTACGAGCAGTACTTC. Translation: CASSPVRDRSYEQYF.

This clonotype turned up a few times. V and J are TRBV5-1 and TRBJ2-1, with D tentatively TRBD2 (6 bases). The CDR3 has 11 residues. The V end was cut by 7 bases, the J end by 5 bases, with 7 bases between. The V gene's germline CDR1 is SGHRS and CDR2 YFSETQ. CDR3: CASGGDNEQFF. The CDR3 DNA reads TGCGCCAGCGGCGGGGACAATGAGCAGTTCTTC.

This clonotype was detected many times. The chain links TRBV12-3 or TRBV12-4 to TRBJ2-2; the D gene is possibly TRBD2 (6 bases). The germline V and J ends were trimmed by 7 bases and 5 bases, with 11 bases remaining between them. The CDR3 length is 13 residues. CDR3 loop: CASTSGGTGELFF. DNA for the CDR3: TGTGCCAGCACCTCCGGGGGTACCGGGGAGCTGTTTTTT.

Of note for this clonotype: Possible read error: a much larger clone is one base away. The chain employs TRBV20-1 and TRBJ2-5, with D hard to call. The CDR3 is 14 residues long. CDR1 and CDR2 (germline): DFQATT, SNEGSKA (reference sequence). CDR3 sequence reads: CSARGAADQGTQYF. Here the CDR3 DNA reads TGCAGTGCTAGAGGGGCAGCAGACCAAGGGACCCAGTACTTC.

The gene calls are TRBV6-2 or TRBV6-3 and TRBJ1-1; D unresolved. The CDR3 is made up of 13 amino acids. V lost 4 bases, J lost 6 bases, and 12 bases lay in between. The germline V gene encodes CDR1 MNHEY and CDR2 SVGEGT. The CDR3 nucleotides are TGTGCCAGCAGTTTGATTGTAGCTGCTGAAGCTTTCTTT. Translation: CASSLIVAAEAFF.

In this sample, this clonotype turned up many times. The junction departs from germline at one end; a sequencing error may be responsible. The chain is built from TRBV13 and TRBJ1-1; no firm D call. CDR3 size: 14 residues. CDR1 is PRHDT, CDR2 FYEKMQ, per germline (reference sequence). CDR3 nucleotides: TGTGCCAGCAGTTTAGGCCCGGGGAACACTGAAGCTTTCTTT. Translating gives CASSLGPGNTEAFF.

The CDR3, as DNA: TGCGCCAGCAGCCAATATAAGAACACCGGGGAGCTGTTTTTT. Translated: CASSQYKNTGELFF. The chain employs TRBV4-3 and TRBJ2-2, with D uncertain. Germline V CDR1 and CDR2: LGHNA, YSLEER. The CDR3 length is 14 residues. V gave up 2 bases and J gave up 1 base, with 5 bases separating them.

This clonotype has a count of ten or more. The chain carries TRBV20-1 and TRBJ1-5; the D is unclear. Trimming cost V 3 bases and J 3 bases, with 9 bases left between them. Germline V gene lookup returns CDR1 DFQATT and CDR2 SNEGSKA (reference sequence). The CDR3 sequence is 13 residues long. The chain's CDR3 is CSASLQVNQPQHF. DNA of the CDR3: TGCAGTGCTAGTCTCCAGGTCAATCAGCCCCAGCATTTT.

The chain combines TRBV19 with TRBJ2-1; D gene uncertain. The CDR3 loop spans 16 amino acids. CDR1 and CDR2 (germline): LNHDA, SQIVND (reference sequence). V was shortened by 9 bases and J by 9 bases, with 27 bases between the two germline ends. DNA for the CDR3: TGTGCCAGCACCCCCTTGGGTAGTGGGGAAAAGAGTGAGCAGTTCTTC. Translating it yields CASTPLGSGEKSEQFF.

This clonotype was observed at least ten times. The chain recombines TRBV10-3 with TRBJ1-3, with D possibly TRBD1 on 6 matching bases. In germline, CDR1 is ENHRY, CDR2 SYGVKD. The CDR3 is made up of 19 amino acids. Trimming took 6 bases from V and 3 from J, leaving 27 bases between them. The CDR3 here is CAISAANREPPRIGNTIYF. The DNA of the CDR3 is TGTGCCATCAGCGCGGCCAACAGGGAGCCACCCCGAATTGGAAACACCATATATTTT.

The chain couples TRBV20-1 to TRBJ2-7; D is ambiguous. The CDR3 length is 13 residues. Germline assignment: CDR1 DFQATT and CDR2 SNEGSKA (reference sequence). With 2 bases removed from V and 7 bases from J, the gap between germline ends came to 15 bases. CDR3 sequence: CSARTGPRREQYF. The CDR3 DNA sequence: TGCAGTGCTAGAACGGGCCCTAGAAGGGAGCAGTACTTC.

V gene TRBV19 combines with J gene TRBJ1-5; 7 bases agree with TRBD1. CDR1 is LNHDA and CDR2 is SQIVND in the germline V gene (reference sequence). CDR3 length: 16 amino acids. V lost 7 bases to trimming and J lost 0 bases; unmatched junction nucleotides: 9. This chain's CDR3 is CASNPGQPYSNQPQHF. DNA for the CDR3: TGTGCCAGTAACCCGGGACAGCCCTATAGCAATCAGCCCCAGCATTTT. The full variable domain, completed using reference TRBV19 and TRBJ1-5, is DGGITQSPKYLFRKEGQNVTLSCEQNLNHDAMYWYRQDPGQGLRLIYYSQIVNDFQKGDIAEGYSVSREKKESFPLTVTSAQKNPTAFYLCASNPGQPYSNQPQHFGDGTRLSIL.

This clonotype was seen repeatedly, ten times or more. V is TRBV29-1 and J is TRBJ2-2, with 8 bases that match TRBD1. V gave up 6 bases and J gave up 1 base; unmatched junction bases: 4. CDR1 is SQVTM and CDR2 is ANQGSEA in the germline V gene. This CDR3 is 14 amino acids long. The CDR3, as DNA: TGCAGCGTAGACGGACAGGGGAACACCGGGGAGCTGTTTTTT. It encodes CSVDGQGNTGELFF.

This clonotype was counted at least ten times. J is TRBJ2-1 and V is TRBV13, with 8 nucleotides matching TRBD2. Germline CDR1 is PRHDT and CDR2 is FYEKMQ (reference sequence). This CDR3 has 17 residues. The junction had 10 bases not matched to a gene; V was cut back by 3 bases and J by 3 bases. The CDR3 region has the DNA TGTGCCAGCAGCTTGCGAGGAAGCGGGGGTTTCTACAATGAGCAGTTCTTC. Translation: CASSLRGSGGFYNEQFF.

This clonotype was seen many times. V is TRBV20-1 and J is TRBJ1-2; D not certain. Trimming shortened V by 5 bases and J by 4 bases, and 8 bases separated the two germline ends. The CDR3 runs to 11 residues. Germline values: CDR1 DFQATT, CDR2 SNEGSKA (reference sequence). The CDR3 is CSAPAVYGYTF. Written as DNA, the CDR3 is TGCAGTGCTCCCGCAGTCTATGGCTACACCTTC.

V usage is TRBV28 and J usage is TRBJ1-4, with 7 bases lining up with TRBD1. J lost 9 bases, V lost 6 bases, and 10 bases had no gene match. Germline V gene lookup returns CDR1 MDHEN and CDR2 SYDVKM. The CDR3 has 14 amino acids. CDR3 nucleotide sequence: TGTGCCAGCAGCCCCGGGACAGTCATTAAAAAACTGTTTTTT. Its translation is CASSPGTVIKKLFF.